Below, 25 T cell receptor beta chains from the same sample are listed, as sequenced in a study of blood T cell repertoires in COVID-19. The data were produced by immunoSEQ multiplex PCR, yet TCRdb's version contains in-frame clones alone and is incomplete. The data hold fewer than 250,000 clones, with roughly 86% observed a single time. The material sequenced was peripheral blood. These receptors came from a man aged 60-69 years with acute or convalescent COVID-19.

The rearrangement links TRBV28 to TRBJ2-5, with 8 bases matching TRBD2. J gave up 5 bases and V 7 bases, and 12 bases lay outside the gene matches. Per germline, CDR1 MDHEN and CDR2 SYDVKM. This CDR3 spans 15 amino acids. The CDR3 loop reads CASTLGGGSMETQYF. CDR3 nucleotides: TGTGCCAGCACTCTGGGCGGGGGGAGCATGGAGACCCAGTACTTC.

The CDR3 DNA reads as TGTGCCACCAGCAGAGACTCTGGGGGGGCTGATCAGCCCCAGCATTTT. Protein product: CATSRDSGGADQPQHF. V and J are TRBV15 and TRBJ1-5; D might be TRBD1 (6 bases). The germline V gene has CDR1 LNHNV and CDR2 YYDKDF (reference sequence). V was cut by 0 bases and J by 5 bases, with 14 bases left in between. The CDR3 covers 16 residues.

V is TRBV5-4 and J is TRBJ2-3; 8 bases line up with TRBD2. CDR1 is SGHNT and CDR2 is YYREEE in the germline V gene (reference sequence). With 4 bases clipped from V and 3 bases from J, the junction kept 4 bases outside the gene matches. The CDR3 has 14 residues. The CDR3 reads CASSQGLGTDTQYF. CDR3 in DNA: TGTGCCAGCAGCCAGGGACTAGGGACAGATACGCAGTATTTT.

The rearrangement uses TRBV7-9 and TRBJ2-1, with 15 nucleotides matching TRBD2. Germline V gene data show CDR1 as SEHNR and CDR2 as FQNEAQ (reference sequence). V lost 1 base to trimming and J lost 0 bases; unmatched junction nucleotides: 4. The CDR3 loop spans 19 amino acids. The CDR3 DNA follows: TGTGCCAGCAGCTTAGTAGGACTAGCGGGGGGGAGCTCCTACAATGAGCAGTTCTTC. Amino acid sequence: CASSLVGLAGGSSYNEQFF.

The rearrangement uses TRBV2 and TRBJ2-7, with D perhaps TRBD2 (6 bases). The germline V gene encodes CDR1 SNHLY and CDR2 FYNNEI. The ends were cut back, 6 bases at V and 6 bases at J, with 21 bases in the middle. The CDR3 length is 15 residues. The CDR3 protein is CASSRNGGGSGEQYF. In DNA, the CDR3 is TGTGCCAGCAGCCGGAACGGGGGTGGTTCGGGCGAGCAGTACTTC.

This chain joins TRBV27 and TRBJ1-1; TRBD1 might be the D (5 bases). V dropped 2 bases and J dropped 4 bases, with 8 bases sitting between them. The CDR3 contains 13 residues. The germline gives CDR1 MNHEY, CDR2 SMNVEV (reference sequence). The CDR3 loop is CASSLQGFTEAFF. CDR3 bases: TGTGCCAGCAGTTTACAGGGCTTCACTGAAGCTTTCTTT.

This chain links TRBV6-5 with TRBJ1-6, with 8 bases fitting TRBD1. The V gene end was trimmed by 2 bases and the J gene end by 9 bases; junction bases not matched to a gene: 9. From germline, CDR1 is MNHEY and CDR2 SVGAGI. The CDR3 covers 16 residues. CDR3 residues: CASSYAFDRGGSPLHF. The CDR3 nucleotides read TGTGCCAGCAGTTACGCCTTTGACAGGGGTGGTTCACCCCTCCACTTT.

The chain recombines TRBV7-9 with TRBJ1-1; D remains ambiguous. V lost 2 bases to trimming and J lost 4 bases, with 8 bases between them. This CDR3 is 13 amino acids long. The germline CDR1 and CDR2 sequences are SEHNR and FQNEAQ (reference sequence). CDR3 bases: TGTGCCAGCAGCTTACCGGGGAGCACTGAAGCTTTCTTT. It encodes CASSLPGSTEAFF.

This clone has only one observation. The V and J genes are TRBV19 and TRBJ1-2; the D gene is possibly TRBD1 (5 bases). The CDR3 runs 15 residues. Germline CDR1 reads LNHDA; CDR2 reads SQIVND (reference sequence). Trimming took 3 bases from V and 7 from J, leaving 18 bases between them. Here the CDR3 DNA reads TGTGCCAGTAGTATGGGTGGACATGTGTATGGTGGCTACACCTTC. Translating gives CASSMGGHVYGGYTF.

The chain joins TRBV30 to TRBJ2-7; 7 nucleotides line up with TRBD1. The CDR3 contains 16 residues. The ends lost 3 bases at V and 0 bases at J; junction bases unmatched: 11. Germline V gives CDR1 GTSNPN, CDR2 SVGIG (reference sequence). The CDR3 DNA reads TGTGCCTGGAGCGGCCAAGGACAGGCAACCTCCTACGAGCAGTACTTC. This encodes CAWSGQGQATSYEQYF.

This clone was recorded once. The chain employs TRBV5-1 and TRBJ2-7, with D unresolved. The CDR3 length is 13 residues. Trimming stripped 4 bases from V and 5 bases from J, with 13 bases between. CDR1 and CDR2 (germline): SGHRS, YFSETQ. DNA of the CDR3: TGCGCCAGCAGCGGGCTCACGAGCCACGAGCAGTACTTC. Encoded protein: CASSGLTSHEQYF.

The genes are TRBV21-1 and TRBJ1-6; the table calls TRBD1, which could not be checked here. TRBV21-1 is annotated as a pseudogene. The CDR3 consists of 21 residues. CDR3 sequence reads: CASSGDRGGTGTDSYNSPLHF. The DNA of the CDR3 is TGTGCCAGCTCAGGCGATCGTGGAGGGACAGGCACCGACTCCTATAATTCACCCCTCCACTTT.

DNA of the CDR3: TGTGCCAGCAGTTACTTGGCGGGGGGAGGCAATGAGCAGTTCTTC. Translated: CASSYLAGGGNEQFF. The V gene is TRBV6-5, the J gene TRBJ2-1; 8 nucleotides line up with TRBD2. This CDR3 is 15 amino acids long. CDR1 and CDR2 (germline): MNHEY, SVGAGI. The V segment lost 1 base and the J segment 6 bases; nucleotides outside the gene matches: 5.

The gene calls are TRBV5-4 and TRBJ2-5; 9 bases line up with TRBD1. V gave up 4 bases and J gave up 1 base; unmatched junction bases: 2. Germline CDR1 SGHNT, CDR2 YYREEE (reference sequence). This CDR3 region has 14 residues. CDR3 in amino acids: CASSPGQGQETQYF. The CDR3 region has the DNA TGTGCCAGCAGCCCGGGACAGGGCCAAGAGACCCAGTACTTC.

The CDR3 is CASNPTGYHEQYF. The DNA for the CDR3 is TGTGCCAGCAACCCAACCGGGTACCACGAGCAGTACTTC. This chain joins TRBV6-2 or TRBV6-3 and TRBJ2-7, with unresolved D. Trimming pared 7 bases from V and 5 bases from J, leaving 15 bases between. Germline V CDR1 and CDR2: MNHEY, SVGEGT. This CDR3 has 13 residues.

The chain has TRBV7-9 and TRBJ2-7; TRBD1 agrees at 10 bases. The CDR3 covers 14 residues. After removal of 7 bases from V and 3 bases from J, the junction contained 6 bases not matched to a gene. The V gene's germline CDR1 is SEHNR and CDR2 FQNEAQ (reference sequence). The CDR3 reads CASTGTGVSYEQYF. DNA of the CDR3: TGTGCCAGCACCGGGACAGGGGTAAGCTACGAGCAGTACTTC.

CDR3 loop: CAWTGGISSNQPQHF. The CDR3 nucleotides read TGTGCCTGGACAGGGGGGATCAGTAGCAATCAGCCCCAGCATTTT. The gene calls are TRBV27 and TRBJ1-5, with 10 bases lining up with TRBD1. CDR1 is MNHEY, CDR2 SMNVEV, per germline (reference sequence). This CDR3 has 15 residues. J lost 0 bases, V lost 11 bases, and 7 bases had no gene match.

The chain has TRBV19 and TRBJ1-1; maybe TRBD1 (6 bases). The germline CDR1 and CDR2 sequences are LNHDA and SQIVND (reference sequence). This CDR3 is built from 15 residues. Trimming removed 4 bases from V and 1 base from J, with 13 bases in between. CDR3 nucleotide sequence: TGTGCCAGTAGTACCCCCCGGGGGGCGAACACTGAAGCTTTCTTT. It specifies CASSTPRGANTEAFF.

The rearrangement uses TRBV6-6 and TRBJ2-7, with D maybe TRBD2 (7 bases). With 0 bases removed from V and 2 bases from J, the gap between germline ends came to 11 bases. Germline lookup yields CDR1 MNHNY and CDR2 SVGAGI (reference sequence). The CDR3 sequence is 15 residues long. The CDR3 loop reads CASSYSTGGPYEQYF. The CDR3 DNA is TGTGCCAGCAGTTACTCGACCGGGGGGCCCTACGAGCAGTACTTC.

The V call is TRBV2, the J call TRBJ2-2, with 9 positions matching TRBD2. Germline V lookup: CDR1 SNHLY, CDR2 FYNNEI. J gave up 7 bases and V 0 bases, and 12 bases lay outside the gene matches. The CDR3 is made up of 18 amino acids. The CDR3 DNA follows: TGTGCCAGCAGTGAAGCGCTATTTAGCGGGGGCTCGATCGGGGAGCTGTTTTTT. Translating it yields CASSEALFSGGSIGELFF. Full variable domain (outside the CDR3, taken from reference TRBV2 and TRBJ2-2): EPEVTQTPSHQVTQMGQEVILRCVPISNHLYFYWYRQILGQKVEFLVSFYNNEISEKSEIFDDQFSVERPDGSNFTLKIRSTKLEDSAMYFCASSEALFSGGSIGELFFGEGSRLTVL.

The J gene is TRBJ2-3, the V gene TRBV25-1; the D gene is possibly TRBD1 (6 bases). The V end was cut by 0 bases, the J end by 3 bases, with 10 bases between. The CDR3 contains 15 residues. Germline V CDR1 and CDR2: MGHDK, SYGVNS. In DNA form, the CDR3 reads TGTGCCAGCAGTGAATATATCAGGGGTACAGATACGCAGTATTTT. Its protein is CASSEYIRGTDTQYF.

The chain couples TRBV7-6 to TRBJ1-5; no clear D gene. V gave up 1 base and J gave up 1 base, with 8 bases separating them. Germline CDR1 and CDR2: SGHVS and FNYEAQ. The CDR3 has 15 residues. CDR3 in amino acids: CASSLVAGSNQPQHF. The DNA of the CDR3 is TGTGCCAGCAGCTTAGTCGCAGGCAGCAATCAGCCCCAGCATTTT. Using reference TRBV7-6 and TRBJ1-5 for the parts outside the CDR3, the full variable domain is GAGVSQSPRYKVTKRGQDVALRCDPISGHVSLYWYRQALGQGPEFLTYFNYEAQQDKSGLPNDRFSAERPEGSISTLTIQRTEQRDSAMYRCASSLVAGSNQPQHFGDGTRLSIL.

The V call is TRBV7-2, the J call TRBJ1-6, with 9 bases that match TRBD1. After removal of 5 bases from V and 6 bases from J, the junction contained 11 bases not matched to a gene. The CDR3 is made up of 17 amino acids. Per germline, CDR1 SGHTA and CDR2 FQGNSA. The CDR3 here is CASSRLGTGKLNSPLHF. CDR3 DNA sequence: TGTGCCAGCAGCCGTCTCGGGACAGGGAAGCTTAATTCACCCCTCCACTTT.

This clone was observed once. This chain connects TRBV11-2 to TRBJ1-3, with a weak D call TRBD1 (5 bases). The CDR3 runs to 14 residues. The V end was cut by 8 bases, the J end by 0 bases, with 11 bases between. The germline V gene encodes CDR1 SGHAT and CDR2 FQNNGV. The CDR3: CASGSQVSGNTIYF. The CDR3 DNA is TGTGCCAGCGGTTCACAGGTCTCTGGAAACACCATATATTTT.

The genes are TRBV28 and TRBJ1-5; D remains unclear. The CDR3 consists of 15 residues. Germline-derived CDR1 and CDR2 are MDHEN and SYDVKM. The V end lost 6 bases, the J end lost 4 bases, and 16 bases lay between the germline ends. The CDR3 loop is CASSPSGSGNQPQHF. The CDR3 region has the DNA TGTGCCAGCAGCCCCTCGGGTTCGGGGAATCAGCCCCAGCATTTT.